This section outlines one T cell receptor beta chain sequence together with its context. Data came from immunoSEQ multiplex PCR; TCRdb stores just in-frame clones and leaves some out. The repertoire holds roughly 38,000 clones, with roughly 88% as singletons. Germline-derived CDR1 and CDR2 are MDHEN and SYDVKM. V dropped 10 bases and J dropped 0 bases, with 30 bases sitting between them. The CDR3 has 19 amino acids. This sample was included in a study of T cells in narcolepsy. The V and J genes are TRBV28 and TRBJ1-1; D might be TRBD1 (5 bases). The sequenced sample consisted of CD45RA- memory CD4+ T cells from PBMCs. The receptor's source is a human donor with narcolepsy. The CDR3 region has the DNA TGTGCCAAAGACGTCAACCGTCCCGGACACGGAAACATGAACACTGAAGCTTTCTTT. Translated, it gives CAKDVNRPGHGNMNTEAFF. The entire variable domain, with the rest obtained from reference TRBV28 and TRBJ1-1, is as follows: DVKVTQSSRYLVKRTGEKVFLECVQDMDHENMFWYRQDPGLGLRLIYFSYDVKMKEKGDIPEGYSVSREKKERFSLILESASTNQTSMYLCAKDVNRPGHGNMNTEAFFGQGTRLTVV.